This T cell receptor (beta chain) was profiled in a study of cytomegalovirus exposure and HLA in healthy donors. At the level of the study: Unique TCRs numbering 75 million to 95 million, obtained from HLA-typed donors, made up an early data release.

With 60 Vbeta and 13 Jbeta primers, the PCR was carried out. Generated by immunoSEQ multiplex PCR, the TCRdb table keeps only in-frame clones and is missing some. The repertoire consists of some 110,000 clones, with less than 80% occurring once and the leading ten covering roughly 8.6%. Details on this clone: Its specificity is unknown.

Germline-derived CDR1 and CDR2 are SGHDN and FVKESK. J was trimmed by 8 bases and V by 0 bases; bases with no gene match: 5. This CDR3 contains 15 residues. General observations from the study: Many donors shared some public TCRs, even though most TCR sequences were rare. A few chains linked to CMV were shown in vitro to be specific for CMV antigens. Links to common viral pathogens appeared, in a later analysis, for several of the most significant clusters.

V and J are TRBV14 and TRBJ2-1; the match to TRBD2 covers 9 bases. The specimen sequenced was PBMCs. The sequence was collected from a woman between 35 and 50 years old in good health and CMV-seropositive. In DNA, the CDR3 is TGTGCCAGCAGCCAAGAGGCGGGAGGGCCTCATGAGCAGTTCTTC. It encodes CASSQEAGGPHEQFF.